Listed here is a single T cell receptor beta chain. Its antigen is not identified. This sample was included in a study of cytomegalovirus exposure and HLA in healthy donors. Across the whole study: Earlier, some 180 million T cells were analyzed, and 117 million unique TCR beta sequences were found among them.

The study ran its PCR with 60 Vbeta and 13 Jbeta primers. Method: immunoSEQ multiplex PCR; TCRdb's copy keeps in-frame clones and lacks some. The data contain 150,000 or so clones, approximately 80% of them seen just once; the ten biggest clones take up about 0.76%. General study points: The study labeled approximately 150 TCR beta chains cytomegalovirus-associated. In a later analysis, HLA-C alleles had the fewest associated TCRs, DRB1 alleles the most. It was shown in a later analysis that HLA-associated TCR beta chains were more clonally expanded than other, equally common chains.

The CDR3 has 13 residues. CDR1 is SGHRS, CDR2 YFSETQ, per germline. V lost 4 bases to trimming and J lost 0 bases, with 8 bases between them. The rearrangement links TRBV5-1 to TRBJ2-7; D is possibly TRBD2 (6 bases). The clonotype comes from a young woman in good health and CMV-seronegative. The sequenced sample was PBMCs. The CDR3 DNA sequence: TGCGCCAGCAGCGACGGGAGCTCCTACGAGCAGTACTTC. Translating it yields CASSDGSSYEQYF.